Each of the 31 T cell receptor beta chains below was sequenced from the same sample in a study of blood T cell repertoires in COVID-19. Some clones are missing from TCRdb's copy, which holds only in-frame ones; the method was immunoSEQ multiplex PCR. The table has about 390,000 clones, approximately 90% seen once. Input material: PBMCs or T cells enriched from blood (not recorded which). These receptors were taken from a woman aged 45 to 65 who had recovered from COVID-19.

In this sample, this clone turned up once. The chain joins TRBV2 to TRBJ1-2, with 7 bases fitting TRBD1. CDR3 size: 13 residues. V lost 10 bases, J lost 7 bases, and 12 bases stayed unmatched. The germline V gene has CDR1 SNHLY and CDR2 FYNNEI. The CDR3, as DNA: TGTGCCAACGGGGGACAGACTCTAGGTGGCTACACCTTC. Protein: CANGGQTLGGYTF.

This rearrangement joins TRBV5-6 to TRBJ1-5; TRBD1 aligns across 7 bases. V gave up 4 bases and J gave up 2 bases; unmatched junction bases: 3. Germline V gene sequence: CDR1 SGHDT, CDR2 YYEEEE. This CDR3 contains 14 residues. CDR3: CASSAGTGNQPQHF. CDR3 coding DNA: TGTGCCAGCAGCGCCGGGACAGGCAATCAGCCCCAGCATTTT.

The chain combines TRBV19 with TRBJ2-7; 7 positions agree with TRBD2. Looked up from germline, CDR1 is LNHDA and CDR2 is SQIVND (reference sequence). The CDR3 contains 17 residues. V shed 3 bases and J 2 bases; nucleotides not matched to a gene: 13. DNA for the CDR3: TGTGCCAGTAGTATCGGTGGGGGTCCTAGCGGAACCTACGAGCAGTACTTC. Encoded protein: CASSIGGGPSGTYEQYF.

The gene calls are TRBV19 and TRBJ2-7; tentatively, D is TRBD1 (5 bases). The V end was cut by 8 bases, the J end by 0 bases, with 8 bases between. Germline loops: CDR1 LNHDA, CDR2 SQIVND (reference sequence). The CDR3 contains 12 residues. CDR3 amino acids: CASCDSSYEQYF. The CDR3 DNA follows: TGTGCCAGTTGCGACAGCTCCTACGAGCAGTACTTC.

The CDR3 reads CASSPRLAGYGETQYF. CDR3 bases: TGTGCCAGCAGTCCTCGACTAGCGGGATATGGGGAGACCCAGTACTTC. This sequence joins TRBV3-1 (or the pseudogene TRBV3-2) and TRBJ2-5; TRBD2 matches 11 bases. CDR3 length: 16 amino acids. Germline CDR1 LGHDT, CDR2 YNNKEL (reference sequence). J was trimmed by 5 bases and V by 6 bases; bases with no gene match: 11.

V usage is TRBV3-1 (or the pseudogene TRBV3-2) and J usage is TRBJ1-3; 9 bases fit TRBD1. This CDR3 comprises 15 residues. Trimming at V came to 4 bases and at J to 6 bases, leaving 7 bases not matched to a gene. Germline CDR1 LGHDT, CDR2 YNNKEL (reference sequence). CDR3 region: CASSRSRDRVNTIYF. CDR3 nucleotides: TGTGCCAGCAGCCGAAGCCGGGACAGGGTAAACACCATATATTTT.

This chain connects TRBV5-1 to TRBJ1-1; D remains unclear. Germline values: CDR1 SGHRS, CDR2 YFSETQ. The CDR3 runs 18 residues. V lost 4 bases and J 0 bases, leaving 22 bases between the germline ends. The CDR3 loop is CASSIGPRGSNMNTEAFF. Written as DNA, the CDR3 is TGCGCCAGCAGCATTGGCCCGAGAGGCAGCAATATGAACACTGAAGCTTTCTTT.

In this sample, this clone turned up a few times. CDR3 DNA: TGTGCCAGCAGCCAAGGGACAGTAAGTTCACCCCTCCACTTT. This encodes CASSQGTVSSPLHF. This chain connects TRBV3-1 (or the pseudogene TRBV3-2) to TRBJ1-6; tentative D call: TRBD1 (6 bases). CDR1 and CDR2 (germline): LGHDT, YNNKEL (reference sequence). The CDR3 is 14 residues long. V gave up 1 base and J gave up 9 bases, with 10 bases separating them.

The chain joins TRBV5-4 to TRBJ1-1; maybe TRBD1 (5 bases). Trimming took 4 bases from V and 1 from J, leaving 14 bases between them. This CDR3 has 15 amino acids. Germline V gene data show CDR1 as SGHNT and CDR2 as YYREEE (reference sequence). CDR3 sequence: CASSVGRGQNTEAFF. In DNA form, the CDR3 reads TGTGCCAGCAGCGTTGGAAGGGGCCAGAACACTGAAGCTTTCTTT.

This sequence joins TRBV10-3 and TRBJ2-1; 10 nucleotides agree with TRBD2. The CDR3 sequence is 12 residues long. J gave up 8 bases and V 11 bases, and 6 bases lay outside the gene matches. Germline values: CDR1 ENHRY, CDR2 SYGVKD. CDR3 region: CAASGGADEQFF. CDR3 in DNA: TGTGCCGCGAGCGGGGGGGCGGATGAGCAGTTCTTC.

With respect to this clone: One junction end disagrees with the germline gene, perhaps due to a read error. The chain uses TRBV6-2 or TRBV6-3 and TRBJ2-7; D is unresolved. The CDR3 extends over 14 amino acids. CDR1 is MNHEY, CDR2 SVGEGT, per germline. CDR3 protein: CASSQTQFNYEQYF. DNA of the CDR3: TGTGCCAGCAGCCAAACCCAGTTTAACTACGAGCAATACTTC.

The rearrangement links TRBV6-5 to TRBJ2-5; 8 bases fit TRBD1. The CDR3 sequence is 13 residues long. Germline-derived CDR1 and CDR2 are MNHEY and SVGAGI. V trimming: 5 bases; J trimming: 4 bases; junction bases outside the gene matches: 3. The CDR3 DNA follows: TGTGCCAGCAGTCAGGGGGCGGGAGAGACCCAGTACTTC. Translated: CASSQGAGETQYF.

This sequence joins TRBV27 and TRBJ2-2; no clear D. This CDR3 is built from 16 residues. Germline-derived CDR1 and CDR2 are MNHEY and SMNVEV (reference sequence). Between the trimmed V and J ends, which lost 5 bases and 1 base, there was a span of 14 bases. CDR3 coding DNA: TGTGCCAGCAGTCCCGTCGGAGCAATGAACACCGGGGAGCTGTTTTTT. Its protein product is CASSPVGAMNTGELFF.

This chain joins TRBV6-5 and TRBJ1-1; D not certain. This CDR3 is 15 amino acids long. CDR1 and CDR2 (germline): MNHEY, SVGAGI. V was pared by 4 bases and J by 5 bases, with 17 bases between. In DNA, the CDR3 is TGTGCCAGCAGTTCCCTGCGGGGATGGGTAACTGAAGCTTTCTTT. It specifies CASSSLRGWVTEAFF.

The V and J genes are TRBV2 and TRBJ2-7, with D maybe TRBD2 (5 bases). Trimming removed 1 base at V and 7 bases at J, with 29 bases between. This CDR3 spans 19 amino acids. The V gene's germline CDR1 is SNHLY and CDR2 FYNNEI. The CDR3 nucleotides are TGTGCCAGCAGTGAAGGCCCCCACCTTGCGCGGGCCCGGGGTGGAGAGCAGTACTTC. Its translation: CASSEGPHLARARGGEQYF.

V usage is TRBV12-5 and J usage is TRBJ2-3; D is undetermined. Trimming removed 1 base at V and 4 bases at J, with 9 bases between. The CDR3 sequence is 14 residues long. Germline CDR1 LGHNT, CDR2 FRNRAP. The CDR3 sequence is CASGLGRYSDTQYF. DNA of the CDR3: TGTGCTAGTGGTTTGGGGAGATACTCAGATACGCAGTATTTT.

The chain has TRBV6-5 and TRBJ1-1; D gene uncertain. CDR1 and CDR2 from the germline V gene are MNHEY and SVGAGI. The CDR3 length is 11 residues. Trimming removed 6 bases at V and 6 bases at J, with 8 bases between. CDR3 amino acids: CASRRRAEAFF. DNA of the CDR3: TGTGCCAGCAGACGGAGGGCTGAAGCTTTCTTT.

The rearrangement links TRBV7-9 to TRBJ1-1; D unresolved. From germline, CDR1 is SEHNR and CDR2 FQNEAQ (reference sequence). V shed 5 bases and J shed 10 bases, with 14 bases lying between them. The CDR3 is made up of 12 amino acids. CDR3 coding DNA: TGTGCCAGCAGCCCAGACATCGCGACAGCTTTCTTT. Its protein is CASSPDIATAFF.

This chain joins TRBV3-1 (or the pseudogene TRBV3-2) and TRBJ2-1, with 11 bases matching TRBD1. CDR3 length: 15 residues. CDR1 is LGHDT and CDR2 is YNNKEL in the germline V gene (reference sequence). V shed 4 bases, J shed 7 bases, and the junction held 6 bases outside the gene matches. CDR3 sequence (DNA): TGTGCCAGCAGCCCCGGGACAGGGGGTCTTAATGAGCAGTTCTTC. Protein sequence: CASSPGTGGLNEQFF.

This chain links TRBV28 with TRBJ2-7; 9 nucleotides align to TRBD1. The CDR3 has 14 residues. The V segment lost 4 bases and the J segment 4 bases; nucleotides outside the gene matches: 5. CDR1 is MDHEN, CDR2 SYDVKM, per germline. CDR3 sequence: CASSWPGQGYEQYF. In DNA, the CDR3 is TGTGCCAGCAGTTGGCCGGGACAGGGATACGAGCAGTACTTC.

This clone was seen only once. CDR3 coding DNA: TGTGCCAGTAGTTACGGGGTAAGCAATGAGCAGTTCTTC. Amino acid sequence: CASSYGVSNEQFF. J is TRBJ2-1 and V is TRBV19; maybe TRBD2 (5 bases). This CDR3 comprises 13 residues. CDR1 is LNHDA, CDR2 SQIVND, per germline (reference sequence). Trimming left V 5 bases short and J 6 bases short, with 11 bases between. The variable domain in full, with the rest retrieved from reference TRBV19 and TRBJ2-1, is DGGITQSPKYLFRKEGQNVTLSCEQNLNHDAMYWYRQDPGQGLRLIYYSQIVNDFQKGDIAEGYSVSREKKESFPLTVTSAQKNPTAFYLCASSYGVSNEQFFGPGTRLTVL.

The rearrangement uses TRBV3-1 (or the pseudogene TRBV3-2) and TRBJ2-2; D unresolved. Germline values: CDR1 LGHDT, CDR2 YNNKEL (reference sequence). The CDR3 contains 14 residues. The V end lost 0 bases, the J end lost 7 bases, and 9 bases lay between the germline ends. The DNA for the CDR3 is TGTGCCAGCAGCCAAGAAGTGGCTAGCGGGGAGCTGTTTTTT. Its protein product is CASSQEVASGELFF.

In this sample, this clone turned up a few times. The DNA of the CDR3 is TGCGCCAGCAGCTTACCTACCTCCTATGGCTACACCTTC. This sequence encodes CASSLPTSYGYTF. The chain carries TRBV5-1 and TRBJ1-2; the D is unclear. Trimming shortened V by 2 bases and J by 4 bases, and 9 bases separated the two germline ends. This CDR3 contains 13 residues. Germline V CDR1 and CDR2: SGHRS, YFSETQ.

This clone has more than one count but fewer than ten. The V and J genes are TRBV2 and TRBJ2-4; TRBD1 is a possible D gene (6 bases). Per the germline V gene, CDR1 is SNHLY and CDR2 is FYNNEI. Trimming took off 5 bases at V and 6 bases at J, with 14 bases between the two ends. The CDR3 is 14 amino acids. The CDR3 protein is CASSFGTLGNIQYF. The CDR3 DNA sequence: TGTGCCAGCAGTTTCGGGACATTGGGAAACATTCAGTACTTC.

This chain joins TRBV5-1 and TRBJ1-2; 8 bases agree with TRBD1. The CDR3 totals 15 residues. Unmatched junction bases numbered 7, after V lost 4 bases and J lost 2 bases. CDR1 is SGHRS, CDR2 YFSETQ, per germline. CDR3 bases: TGCGCCAGCAGCGGGAGGGACAGGTGGAACTATGGCTACACCTTC. Its translation: CASSGRDRWNYGYTF.

The J gene is TRBJ1-1, the V gene TRBV5-4; possible D gene TRBD1, 6 bases. CDR3 length: 14 amino acids. V lost 4 bases and J lost 4, with 14 bases in between. Germline CDR1 and CDR2: SGHNT and YYREEE (reference sequence). CDR3 DNA sequence: TGTGCCAGCAGCAACGGACAGACTTTCACTGAAGCTTTCTTT. It is translated as CASSNGQTFTEAFF. The variable domain in full, completed from reference TRBV5-4 and TRBJ1-1, reads ETGVTQSPTHLIKTRGQQVTLRCSSQSGHNTVSWYQQALGQGPQFIFQYYREEENGRGNFPPRFSGLQFPNYSSELNVNALELDDSALYLCASSNGQTFTEAFFGQGTRLTVV.

CDR3 sequence (DNA): TGTGCCAGCAGTACCCGACGGGGAGATACGCAGTATTTT. Protein product: CASSTRRGDTQYF. This sequence joins TRBV28 and TRBJ2-3; TRBD2 might be the D (5 bases). V gave up 5 bases and J gave up 5 bases, with 11 bases separating them. The CDR3 is 13 amino acids. Per germline, CDR1 MDHEN and CDR2 SYDVKM.

J is TRBJ2-3 and V is TRBV5-1; the D is unclear. Germline assignment: CDR1 SGHRS and CDR2 YFSETQ. V shed 0 bases and J shed 4 bases, with 9 bases lying between them. The CDR3 loop spans 14 amino acids. The CDR3 loop is CASSLAQRADTQYF. Written as DNA, the CDR3 is TGCGCCAGCAGCTTGGCCCAGCGCGCAGATACGCAGTATTTT. Based on the CDR3 plus reference TRBV5-1 and TRBJ2-3, the full variable domain is KAGVTQTPRYLIKTRGQQVTLSCSPISGHRSVSWYQQTPGQGLQFLFEYFSETQRNKGNFPGRFSGRQFSNSRSEMNVSTLELGDSALYLCASSLAQRADTQYFGPGTRLTVL.

In DNA, the CDR3 is TGTGCCAGCAGCTTTTCGTATCCCCAGTACTTC. Translated, it gives CASSFSYPQYF. The V and J genes are TRBV7-9 and TRBJ2-5; D gene unclear. The germline V gene has CDR1 SEHNR and CDR2 FQNEAQ (reference sequence). This CDR3 region has 11 residues. V dropped 3 bases and J dropped 9 bases, with 8 bases sitting between them.

The chain combines TRBV7-9 with TRBJ1-5; no firm D call. Germline lookup yields CDR1 SEHNR and CDR2 FQNEAQ (reference sequence). V lost 5 bases and J 6 bases, leaving 17 bases between the germline ends. The CDR3 totals 15 residues. CDR3 amino acids: CASSPTLGEGQPQHF. The CDR3, as DNA: TGTGCCAGCAGCCCGACACTCGGGGAGGGTCAGCCCCAGCATTTT.

The V and J genes are TRBV5-1 and TRBJ1-4, with a weak D call TRBD1 (6 bases). The CDR3 consists of 19 residues. V lost 1 base, J lost 0 bases, and 19 bases lay in between. Per the germline V gene, CDR1 is SGHRS and CDR2 is YFSETQ. The CDR3 sequence is CASSLNRDTLSATNEKLFF. CDR3 sequence (DNA): TGCGCCAGCAGCTTGAACCGGGACACACTGTCCGCAACTAATGAAAAACTGTTTTTT.